Included here is one TCR beta chain sequence, with context. The ends lost 4 bases at V and 5 bases at J; junction bases unmatched: 11. This CDR3 region has 16 residues. Germline V gene lookup returns CDR1 SGHAT and CDR2 FQNNGV. The data are from a study of blood T cell repertoires in COVID-19. In the original analysis: Estimated nucleated cell counts came from reference gene primer amplification. Some clones are missing from TCRdb's copy, which holds only in-frame ones; the method was immunoSEQ multiplex PCR. From that table come the V and J calls and clone size; the DNA was used to work out D and trimming. Of some 78,000 clones listed, 84% are singletons.

The material sequenced was peripheral blood. This receptor was taken from a man aged 50 to 60 with acute or convalescent COVID-19. V gene TRBV11-2 combines with J gene TRBJ2-7; 10 bases are shared with TRBD2. CDR3 nucleotide sequence: TGTGCCAGCAGCTCTACCCCCGCTAGCGGGAGTCACGAGCAGTACTTC. This encodes CASSSTPASGSHEQYF.